The 26 T cell receptor beta chains below come from one sample, sequenced in a study of cytomegalovirus exposure and HLA in healthy donors. The PCR was carried out with 60 Vbeta primers and 13 Jbeta primers. The repertoire was sequenced with immunoSEQ multiplex PCR; TCRdb's copy has only in-frame clones and lacks some. This table holds about 300,000 clones, roughly 85% found once. Sequencing was performed on PBMCs. These receptors were collected from a man aged 35-49 years in good health and CMV-seropositive.

This chain joins TRBV6-5 and TRBJ1-3, with D possibly being TRBD1 (6 bases). The CDR3 sequence is 15 residues long. The germline gives CDR1 MNHEY, CDR2 SVGAGI. V lost 5 bases and J lost 0, with 11 bases in between. CDR3 loop: CASSRNRDSGNTIYF. In DNA form, the CDR3 reads TGTGCCAGCAGTAGAAACAGGGACTCTGGAAACACCATATATTTT.

As for this clone: Its ends do not fully match the called genes, so a read error is possible. This sequence joins TRBV7-9 and TRBJ2-7, with 10 bases fitting TRBD1. In germline, CDR1 is SEHNR, CDR2 FQNEAQ (reference sequence). This CDR3 region has 16 residues. In DNA form, the CDR3 reads TGTTCCAGCAGCCCAGGGTGGGACAGGGGAACCTACGAGCAGTACTTC. Its protein is CSSSPGWDRGTYEQYF.

This clone is a singleton in its sample. The chain recombines TRBV6-5 with TRBJ2-2; possible D gene TRBD1, 6 bases. V lost 0 bases and J 1 base, leaving 6 bases between the germline ends. The CDR3 totals 15 residues. Germline V CDR1 and CDR2: MNHEY, SVGAGI. CDR3 bases: TGTGCCAGCAGTTACTCGGGACAGAACACCGGGGAGCTGTTTTTT. It yields the protein CASSYSGQNTGELFF.

CDR3 loop: CASSSPAGSNYGYTF. The CDR3 nucleotides read TGTGCCAGCAGCTCCCCAGCAGGGTCTAACTATGGCTACACCTTC. The chain employs TRBV28 and TRBJ1-2, with a tentative D call TRBD1 (5 bases). This CDR3 comprises 15 residues. Germline V gene lookup returns CDR1 MDHEN and CDR2 SYDVKM. V dropped 6 bases and J dropped 0 bases, with 14 bases sitting between them.

This clone came up a few times. The chain combines TRBV2 with TRBJ2-7; 7 nucleotides agree with TRBD1. CDR1 SNHLY and CDR2 FYNNEI come from the germline V gene. The CDR3 is made up of 15 amino acids. The ends lost 8 bases at V and 5 bases at J; junction bases unmatched: 15. The CDR3 bases are TGTGCCAGCTCTTACTTACAGGGGAGATCTGACGAGCAGTACTTC. It yields the protein CASSYLQGRSDEQYF.

The rearrangement links TRBV6-6 to TRBJ1-1, with D perhaps TRBD1 (6 bases). There are 16 residues in the CDR3. Germline assignment: CDR1 MNHNY and CDR2 SVGAGI (reference sequence). Trimming removed 5 bases at V and 4 bases at J, with 20 bases between. CDR3 nucleotides: TGTGCCAGCAGTCACCGAGAGGCAGGGGATGGCACTGAAGCTTTCTTT. Translating gives CASSHREAGDGTEAFF.

This clone occurred a few times. The junction departs from germline at one end; a sequencing error may be responsible. The chain recombines TRBV7-9 with TRBJ2-7, with 7 bases fitting TRBD2. The CDR3 runs 15 residues. Germline CDR1 and CDR2: SEHNR and FQNEAQ (reference sequence). The CDR3 reads CSSSPTVGEGYEQYF. The CDR3, as DNA: TGTTCCAGCAGCCCTACTGTGGGGGAGGGCTACGAGCAGTACTTC.

The genes are TRBV28 and TRBJ1-2; a possible D gene is TRBD1 (5 bases). The CDR3 spans 16 residues. Germline V gene data show CDR1 as MDHEN and CDR2 as SYDVKM. Trimming removed 4 bases at V and 6 bases at J, with 21 bases between. For the CDR3, the DNA is TGTGCCAGCAGTTATATCAGGGAACTGCCTGGGGATGGCTACACCTTC. Its protein product is CASSYIRELPGDGYTF.

V gene TRBV6-5 combines with J gene TRBJ2-7; D uncertain. Germline V gene sequence: CDR1 MNHEY, CDR2 SVGAGI. Trimming took off 1 base at V and 6 bases at J, with 13 bases between the two ends. The CDR3 sequence is 14 residues long. The CDR3 DNA follows: TGTGCCAGCAGTTACTACAACTCGAGGAGCGAGCAGTACTTC. Translating it yields CASSYYNSRSEQYF.

The chain uses TRBV13 and TRBJ2-3; possibly TRBD2 for D (5 bases). Trimming left V 1 base short and J 8 bases short, with 19 bases between. This CDR3 contains 16 residues. The germline V gene has CDR1 PRHDT and CDR2 FYEKMQ (reference sequence). CDR3 sequence reads: CASSLEFLAGIGTQYF. The DNA for the CDR3 is TGTGCCAGCAGCTTAGAATTCCTAGCTGGGATAGGTACGCAGTATTTT. The full variable domain, in which reference TRBV13 and TRBJ2-3 provide the parts outside the CDR3, is AAGVIQSPRHLIKEKRETATLKCYPIPRHDTVYWYQQGPGQDPQFLISFYEKMQSDKGSIPDRFSAQQFSDYHSELNMSSLELGDSALYFCASSLEFLAGIGTQYFGPGTRLTVL.

J is TRBJ2-1 and V is TRBV4-2, with 7 positions matching TRBD2. In germline, CDR1 is LGHNA, CDR2 YNFKEQ. V dropped 4 bases and J dropped 7; count of bases not matched to a gene: 13. The CDR3 loop spans 16 amino acids. CDR3 nucleotides: TGTGCCAGCAGCCTCCAGCGGAGCGGGACGGAAAATGAGCAGTTCTTC. This encodes CASSLQRSGTENEQFF.

The gene calls are TRBV2 and TRBJ2-1, with D possibly matching TRBD1 (6 bases). Germline lookup yields CDR1 SNHLY and CDR2 FYNNEI. V was pared by 8 bases and J by 5 bases, with 19 bases between. CDR3 length: 15 residues. CDR3 sequence: CASGQSETRDNEQFF. As DNA, the CDR3 is TGTGCCAGCGGACAGTCGGAGACCCGGGACAATGAGCAGTTCTTC.

In this sample, this clone turned up a few times. This chain's CDR3 is CASSSLDGSSYEQYF. As DNA, the CDR3 is TGTGCCAGCAGCTCCCTCGACGGGAGCTCCTACGAGCAGTACTTC. J is TRBJ2-7 and V is TRBV5-4; TRBD2 might be the D (6 bases). Trimming took 3 bases from V and 0 from J, leaving 13 bases between them. Germline CDR1 is SGHNT and CDR2 is YYREEE (reference sequence). CDR3 length: 15 amino acids.

The chain joins TRBV18 to TRBJ2-1; TRBD2 is a possible D gene (6 bases). The V gene lost 5 bases and the J gene lost 9 bases, with 17 bases spanning the gap. The CDR3 has 14 amino acids. Germline V gives CDR1 KGHSH, CDR2 LQKENI. This CDR3 reads CASSKDWTTSEQFF. The CDR3 region has the DNA TGTGCCAGCTCAAAGGACTGGACTACAAGTGAGCAGTTCTTC.

This chain uses TRBV27 with TRBJ1-1, with 7 bases identical to TRBD1. This CDR3 comprises 15 residues. V shed 0 bases, J shed 0 bases, and the junction held 1 base outside the gene matches. The germline CDR1 and CDR2 sequences are MNHEY and SMNVEV (reference sequence). CDR3 sequence: CASSLSGTVNTEAFF. The CDR3 coding sequence is TGTGCCAGCAGTTTATCTGGGACAGTGAACACTGAAGCTTTCTTT.

This clone was seen a few times. The V call is TRBV18, the J call TRBJ2-4; D not resolved. The CDR3 extends over 14 amino acids. V shed 3 bases and J shed 14 bases, with 20 bases lying between them. Germline V gives CDR1 KGHSH, CDR2 LQKENI. Here the CDR3 DNA reads TGTGCCAGCTCACCGGGTATGAGGAGAAAACATGAGTACTTC. Protein sequence: CASSPGMRRKHEYF.

This chain's CDR3 is CASSAGQVITGNTIYF. The CDR3 DNA reads TGTGCCAGCAGCGCGGGACAGGTGATCACTGGAAACACCATATATTTT. The gene calls are TRBV7-9 and TRBJ1-3, with 8 bases fitting TRBD1. CDR1 and CDR2 (germline): SEHNR, FQNEAQ (reference sequence). The J segment lost 2 bases and the V segment lost 5 bases, leaving 8 bases of the junction unmatched. This CDR3 has 16 residues.

This chain joins TRBV29-1 and TRBJ2-7, with D perhaps TRBD1 (6 bases). V was shortened by 6 bases and J by 5 bases, with 11 bases between the two germline ends. The CDR3 loop spans 11 amino acids. Germline V CDR1 and CDR2: SQVTM, ANQGSEA. CDR3 in amino acids: CSVTGAHEQYF. CDR3 bases: TGCAGCGTGACAGGTGCCCACGAGCAGTACTTC.

This chain connects TRBV9 to TRBJ2-1, with 10 nucleotides matching TRBD2. Germline loops: CDR1 SGDLS, CDR2 YYNGEE. The CDR3 covers 17 residues. The trim removed 4 bases at V and 8 bases at J, leaving 15 bases unmatched. For the CDR3, the DNA is TGTGCCAGCAGCCTTCACAGGGGACTAGCGTCTACCGATGAGCAGTTCTTC. This codes for CASSLHRGLASTDEQFF.

This clone appeared a single time. The rearrangement uses TRBV30 and TRBJ2-7; D may be TRBD2 (5 bases). Trimming stripped 3 bases from V and 7 bases from J, with 16 bases between. The CDR3 length is 13 residues. In germline, CDR1 is GTSNPN, CDR2 SVGIG (reference sequence). The DNA of the CDR3 is TGTGCCTGGAGAACTCCCGAGGGAACAGAGCAGTACTTC. The encoded protein is CAWRTPEGTEQYF.

The chain uses TRBV19 and TRBJ1-4; weak D call: TRBD1 (6 bases). CDR1 is LNHDA, CDR2 SQIVND, per germline (reference sequence). Trimming pared 5 bases from V and 8 bases from J, leaving 9 bases between. The CDR3 consists of 12 residues. CDR3: CASSPQGEKLFF. Here the CDR3 DNA reads TGTGCCAGTAGTCCACAGGGAGAAAAACTGTTTTTT.

This chain connects TRBV18 to TRBJ1-5; D gene unclear. The CDR3 extends over 13 amino acids. Germline CDR1 and CDR2: KGHSH and LQKENI. Trimming took 2 bases from V and 4 from J, leaving 6 bases between them. CDR3 in DNA: TGTGCCAGCTCACCAACAGCTAATCAGCCCCAGCATTTT. This gives the protein CASSPTANQPQHF.

The rearrangement joins TRBV5-1 to TRBJ2-2; TRBD1 might be the D (6 bases). The V end lost 6 bases, the J end lost 5 bases, and 20 bases lay between the germline ends. Germline V gene sequence: CDR1 SGHRS, CDR2 YFSETQ. CDR3 length equals 16 residues. The CDR3 nucleotides read TGCGCCAGCACCTTCGCCCCGGGACATAGTACCGGGGAGCTGTTTTTT. Translation: CASTFAPGHSTGELFF.

The chain combines TRBV19 with TRBJ2-5; D might be TRBD1 (5 bases). There are 14 residues in the CDR3. Germline loops: CDR1 LNHDA, CDR2 SQIVND (reference sequence). V was shortened by 3 bases and J by 5 bases, with 13 bases between the two germline ends. This CDR3 is CASSMVDRWETQYF. CDR3 DNA: TGTGCCAGTAGTATGGTCGACAGATGGGAGACCCAGTACTTC.

V and J are TRBV5-1 and TRBJ2-1; 13 bases fit TRBD2. Looked up from germline, CDR1 is SGHRS and CDR2 is YFSETQ. V lost 0 bases, J lost 4 bases, and 4 bases stayed unmatched. The CDR3 is made up of 17 amino acids. The DNA of the CDR3 is TGCGCCAGCAGCTTGGTCGGGGGACTAGCGGGATACAATGAGCAGTTCTTC. This gives the protein CASSLVGGLAGYNEQFF.

The chain is built from TRBV7-6 and TRBJ2-7, with D tentatively TRBD2 (6 bases). V dropped 7 bases and J dropped 1 base, with 17 bases sitting between them. Germline CDR1 SGHVS, CDR2 FNYEAQ. The CDR3 sequence is 15 residues long. This CDR3 is CASTPNRERSYEQYF. The CDR3 DNA follows: TGTGCCAGCACCCCGAACCGGGAGAGGTCCTACGAGCAGTACTTC.